What follows are 23 T cell receptor beta chains derived from one specimen sequenced in a study of blood T cell repertoires in COVID-19. The data were produced by immunoSEQ multiplex PCR, yet TCRdb's version contains in-frame clones alone and is incomplete. The sample lists 300,000 to 400,000 clones, more than 75% occurring once. Material: PBMCs or T cells enriched from blood (not recorded which). The receptors here all came from a woman aged 25 to 39 with acute COVID-19.

The chain links TRBV2 to TRBJ1-1, with D maybe TRBD1 (5 bases). There are 13 residues in the CDR3. Trimming cost V 8 bases and J 1 base, with 11 bases left between them. The germline V gene has CDR1 SNHLY and CDR2 FYNNEI. The CDR3 region is CASGGTANTEAFF. Written as DNA, the CDR3 is TGTGCCAGCGGCGGGACGGCGAACACTGAAGCTTTCTTT.

The chain has TRBV4-3 and TRBJ2-2; 8 nucleotides agree with TRBD2. Germline loops: CDR1 LGHNA, CDR2 YSLEER. The CDR3 is made up of 17 amino acids. V dropped 0 bases and J dropped 4; count of bases not matched to a gene: 7. The CDR3 loop is CASSQDWSGGSTGELFF. CDR3 DNA: TGCGCCAGCAGCCAAGATTGGAGCGGGGGAAGCACCGGGGAGCTGTTTTTT.

The CDR3 spells CSVGGRLRDTQYF. As DNA, the CDR3 is TGCAGCGTTGGAGGGAGGCTCAGGGATACGCAGTATTTT. This chain connects TRBV29-1 to TRBJ2-3; D is perhaps TRBD2 (6 bases). Trimming removed 4 bases from V and 6 bases from J, with 14 bases in between. The CDR3 runs 13 residues. CDR1 is SQVTM, CDR2 ANQGSEA, per germline.

CDR3 in DNA: TGTGCCAGTAGTATTACCCCGGCAGGGGGCAATCAGCCCCAGCATTTT. This translates into CASSITPAGGNQPQHF. The gene calls are TRBV19 and TRBJ1-5; possibly TRBD1 for D (6 bases). CDR1 is LNHDA, CDR2 SQIVND, per germline (reference sequence). The germline V and J ends were trimmed by 3 bases and 2 bases, with 14 bases remaining between them. This CDR3 has 16 residues.

The table lists this clone with a few counts. The V gene is TRBV24-1, the J gene TRBJ2-5, with D perhaps TRBD1 (7 bases). The V end lost 0 bases, the J end lost 4 bases, and 11 bases lay between the germline ends. The CDR3 has 15 amino acids. The V gene's germline CDR1 is KGHDR and CDR2 SFDVKD. The CDR3 nucleotides are TGTGCCACCAGTGATTTGGGGCAGGGGGGAGAGACCCAGTACTTC. Protein: CATSDLGQGGETQYF.

V gene TRBV7-9 combines with J gene TRBJ2-1; TRBD2 might be the D (7 bases). Trimming took 5 bases from V and 6 from J, leaving 23 bases between them. Germline assignment: CDR1 SEHNR and CDR2 FQNEAQ (reference sequence). This CDR3 contains 17 residues. Here the CDR3 DNA reads TGTGCCAGCAGCCCAAGGGAGCCGGGGGGCCCCGCCAATGAGCAGTTCTTC. This sequence encodes CASSPREPGGPANEQFF.

This chain joins TRBV18 and TRBJ1-1; D perhaps matches TRBD1 (5 bases). CDR1 is KGHSH and CDR2 is LQKENI in the germline V gene. V was pared by 1 base and J by 5 bases, with 17 bases between. This CDR3 spans 16 amino acids. CDR3 nucleotide sequence: TGTGCCAGCTCACCACGATGGACACCGGAGGGGACTGAAGCTTTCTTT. Protein product: CASSPRWTPEGTEAFF.

The chain has TRBV2 and TRBJ1-1; perhaps TRBD1 as D (6 bases). The ends were cut back, 5 bases at V and 4 bases at J, with 11 bases in the middle. The length of the CDR3 is 13 residues. Germline CDR1 and CDR2: SNHLY and FYNNEI. In nucleotides, the CDR3 is TGTGCCAGCAGTAGGGGGTTTGTCACTGAAGCTTTCTTT. Its translation: CASSRGFVTEAFF.

The chain employs TRBV6-4 and TRBJ1-1, with 9 bases fitting TRBD1. The CDR3 is made up of 14 amino acids. In germline, CDR1 is MRHNA, CDR2 SNTAGT. V lost 9 bases, J lost 5 bases, and 10 bases stayed unmatched. This CDR3 is CASKPGQGSTEAFF. CDR3 nucleotide sequence: TGTGCCAGTAAGCCGGGACAGGGATCGACTGAAGCTTTCTTT.

The rearrangement uses TRBV7-8 and TRBJ2-1; 7 bases are a match to TRBD2. There are 14 residues in the CDR3. The V and J ends lost 5 bases and 8 bases, in that order; junction bases with no gene match: 9. Germline values: CDR1 SGHVS, CDR2 FQNEAQ. CDR3 residues: CASSHGLGRYEQFF. The CDR3 nucleotides read TGTGCCAGCAGCCATGGACTAGGGAGGTATGAGCAGTTCTTC.

This clone was counted only a few times. The genes are TRBV7-9 and TRBJ2-7; 7 bases agree with TRBD1. CDR3 length equals 18 residues. J gave up 0 bases and V 1 base, and 12 bases lay outside the gene matches. The germline V gene has CDR1 SEHNR and CDR2 FQNEAQ (reference sequence). CDR3 coding DNA: TGTGCCAGCAGCTTAGGCTTACTTGGGGACAGCCTCTCCTACGAGCAGTACTTC. Protein: CASSLGLLGDSLSYEQYF.

The J gene is TRBJ1-1, the V gene TRBV3-1 (or the pseudogene TRBV3-2); D gene unclear. The CDR3 sequence is 18 residues long. CDR1 and CDR2 from the germline V gene are LGHDT and YNNKEL (reference sequence). V was cut by 4 bases and J by 1 base, with 22 bases left in between. The CDR3 is CASSPREGYGTKNTEAFF. Here the CDR3 DNA reads TGTGCCAGCAGCCCTCGGGAGGGCTACGGAACTAAGAACACTGAAGCTTTCTTT.

This sequence joins TRBV5-1 and TRBJ2-1; D is perhaps TRBD1 (6 bases). Germline CDR1 is SGHRS and CDR2 is YFSETQ. Trimming stripped 0 bases from V and 7 bases from J, with 17 bases between. The CDR3 has 16 amino acids. The CDR3 spells CASSLVGAHYWNEQFF. In DNA form, the CDR3 reads TGCGCCAGCAGCTTGGTGGGGGCCCACTATTGGAATGAGCAGTTCTTC. The variable domain in full, with the rest retrieved from reference TRBV5-1 and TRBJ2-1, is KAGVTQTPRYLIKTRGQQVTLSCSPISGHRSVSWYQQTPGQGLQFLFEYFSETQRNKGNFPGRFSGRQFSNSRSEMNVSTLELGDSALYLCASSLVGAHYWNEQFFGPGTRLTVL.

The chain employs TRBV19 and TRBJ2-3; a weak D match, TRBD1 (5 bases). Germline CDR1 reads LNHDA; CDR2 reads SQIVND (reference sequence). The V and J ends lost 5 bases and 0 bases respectively, with 15 bases between them. CDR3 length equals 16 residues. CDR3 bases: TGTGCCAGTAGTCCCGACAGCTTCTCTAGCACAGATACGCAGTATTTT. This sequence encodes CASSPDSFSSTDTQYF.

This clone was seen a single time. The V gene is TRBV6-4, the J gene TRBJ2-2; TRBD1 matches 12 bases. The CDR3 sequence is 16 residues long. V lost 2 bases, J lost 7 bases, and 5 bases stayed unmatched. Looked up from germline, CDR1 is MRHNA and CDR2 is SNTAGT. The CDR3 DNA reads as TGTGCCAGCAGTGACGGGGGACAGGGGGCCGTCGGGGAGCTGTTTTTT. Its protein is CASSDGGQGAVGELFF.

The J gene is TRBJ2-1, the V gene TRBV28, with TRBD2 identical over 8 bases. The CDR3 loop spans 15 amino acids. Germline-derived CDR1 and CDR2 are MDHEN and SYDVKM. Trimming cost V 4 bases and J 8 bases; bases outside gene matches: 10. The CDR3 sequence: CASSWARGGIDEQFF. DNA of the CDR3: TGTGCCAGCAGTTGGGCCCGCGGGGGGATCGATGAGCAGTTCTTC.

This chain uses TRBV12-3 or TRBV12-4 with TRBJ2-7; D is ambiguous. This CDR3 spans 13 amino acids. Trimming pared 5 bases from V and 0 bases from J, leaving 8 bases between. The CDR3 DNA reads as TGTGCCAGCAGTGCACACAACTCCTACGAGCAGTACTTC. Its protein product is CASSAHNSYEQYF.

This chain links TRBV7-2 with TRBJ1-2; TRBD1 agrees at 11 bases. With V trimmed by 5 bases and J by 7 bases, 6 bases remained unmatched. Germline V gene data show CDR1 as SGHTA and CDR2 as FQGNSA. This CDR3 comprises 14 residues. CDR3 sequence: CASSLGQGASGYTF. The CDR3 region has the DNA TGTGCCAGCAGCCTCGGACAGGGGGCTTCTGGCTACACCTTC.

This chain joins TRBV19 and TRBJ2-1, with 12 positions matching TRBD2. With 5 bases clipped from V and 8 bases from J, the junction kept 4 bases outside the gene matches. CDR3 size: 14 residues. Germline CDR1 and CDR2: LNHDA and SQIVND (reference sequence). CDR3 sequence (DNA): TGTGCCAGTAGTCCATGGACTAGCGGGGATGAGCAGTTCTTC. This codes for CASSPWTSGDEQFF.

CDR3 protein: CASSSGTDTQYF. Written as DNA, the CDR3 is TGCGCCAGCAGCTCGGGCACAGATACGCAGTATTTT. The chain is built from TRBV5-1 and TRBJ2-3, with no clear D. Between the trimmed V and J ends, which lost 3 bases and 1 base, there was a span of 3 bases. The V gene's germline CDR1 is SGHRS and CDR2 YFSETQ. This CDR3 region has 12 residues.

The V gene is TRBV24-1, the J gene TRBJ1-2; possibly TRBD1 for D (6 bases). Germline assignment: CDR1 KGHDR and CDR2 SFDVKD. The CDR3 is made up of 12 amino acids. V lost 5 bases and J lost 4, with 7 bases in between. As DNA, the CDR3 is TGTGCCACCAGTGCGACAGGCTATGGCTACACCTTC. Residues: CATSATGYGYTF.

This sequence joins TRBV10-1 and TRBJ1-3, with no clear D. Germline V gene lookup returns CDR1 WNHNN and CDR2 SYGVQD (reference sequence). This CDR3 region has 13 residues. V was clipped by 8 bases and J by 0 bases, with 8 bases between them. The CDR3: CASSDISGNTIYF. DNA of the CDR3: TGCGCCAGCTCTGACATCTCTGGAAACACCATATATTTT.

V usage is TRBV15 and J usage is TRBJ2-7; no definite D call. CDR1 and CDR2 (germline): LNHNV, YYDKDF (reference sequence). V was pared by 1 base and J by 0 bases, with 7 bases between. The CDR3 consists of 14 residues. CDR3 DNA sequence: TGTGCCACCAGCAGAGGCGGCTCCTCCTACGAGCAGTACTTC. Translating gives CATSRGGSSYEQYF.